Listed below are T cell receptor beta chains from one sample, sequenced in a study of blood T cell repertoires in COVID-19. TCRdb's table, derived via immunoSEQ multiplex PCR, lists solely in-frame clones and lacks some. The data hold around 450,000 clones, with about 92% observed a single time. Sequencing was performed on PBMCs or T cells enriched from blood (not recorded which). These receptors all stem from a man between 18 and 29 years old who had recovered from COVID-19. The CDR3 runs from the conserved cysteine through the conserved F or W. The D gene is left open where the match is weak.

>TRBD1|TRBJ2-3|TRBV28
CASSLRGTAGDTQYF
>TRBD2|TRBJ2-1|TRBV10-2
CASQLAGGPGGEQFF
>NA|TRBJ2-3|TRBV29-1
CSVGSDRNTDTQYF
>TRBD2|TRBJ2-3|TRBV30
CAWTSGVSTYSSTDTQYF
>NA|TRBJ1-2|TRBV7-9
CASSLNSGYTF
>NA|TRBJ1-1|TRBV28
CASSPQGTEAFF
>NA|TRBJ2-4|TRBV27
CASSPYPDRAKNIQYF
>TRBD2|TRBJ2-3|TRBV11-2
CASNLAGDRDTQYF
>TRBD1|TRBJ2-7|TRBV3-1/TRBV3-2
CASSPGQGLYEQYF
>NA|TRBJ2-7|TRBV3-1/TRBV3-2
CASTLGVRGSYEQYF
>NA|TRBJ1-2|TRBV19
CASSGQGGYGYTF
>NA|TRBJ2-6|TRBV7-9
CASSLTPAGSGANVLTF
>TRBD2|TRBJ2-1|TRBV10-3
CAISDSAGGSNEQFF
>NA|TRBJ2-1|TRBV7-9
CASSADSTNEQFF
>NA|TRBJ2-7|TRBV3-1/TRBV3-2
CASSPSTDTSEPLSLQQYF
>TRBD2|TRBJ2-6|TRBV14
CASSHGLAGTSGANVLTF
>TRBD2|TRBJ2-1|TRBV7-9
CASSPGKLTSGDPNEQFF
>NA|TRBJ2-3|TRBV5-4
CASSLVADTQYF
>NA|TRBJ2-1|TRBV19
CASKIRGSSYNEQFF
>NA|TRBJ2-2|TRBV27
CASSLTPPGYTGELFF
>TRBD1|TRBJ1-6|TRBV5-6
CASNLDRSSPLHF
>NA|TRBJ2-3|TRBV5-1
CASSLAFGRPPSTDTQYF
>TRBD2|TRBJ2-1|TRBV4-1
CASSQPASGSSYNEQFF
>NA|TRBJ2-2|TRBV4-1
CASSQDQGGWSGELFF
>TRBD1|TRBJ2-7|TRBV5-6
CASSLDRGSYEQYF
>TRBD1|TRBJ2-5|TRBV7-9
CASSQGQPYQETQYF
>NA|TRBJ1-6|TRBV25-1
CASTRAGSYNSPLHF
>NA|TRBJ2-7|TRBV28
CASSLRGTYEQYF
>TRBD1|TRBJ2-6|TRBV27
CASSFLGTGGSGANVLTF
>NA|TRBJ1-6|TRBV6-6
CASSSGSYNSPLHF
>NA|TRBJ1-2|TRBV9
CASSVVSDPGYGYTF
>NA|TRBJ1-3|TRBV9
CASSVGSGGNTIYF
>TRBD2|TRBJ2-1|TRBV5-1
CASSPMGLAGTRLGNEQFF
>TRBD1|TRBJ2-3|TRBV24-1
CATRQGGTDTQYF
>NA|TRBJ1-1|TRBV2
CASRGRGGDTEAFF
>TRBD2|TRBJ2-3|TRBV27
CASTAQREDMNTQYF
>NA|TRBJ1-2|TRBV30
CAWSPGTPLYGYTF
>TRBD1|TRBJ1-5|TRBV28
CASSATGEPRPQHF
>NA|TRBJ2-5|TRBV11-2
CASSLGGPGNQETQYF
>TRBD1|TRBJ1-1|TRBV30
CALGQGGNTEAFF
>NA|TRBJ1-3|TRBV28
CASYSAGYSGNTIYF
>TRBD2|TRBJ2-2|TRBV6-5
CASSTGLANTGELFF
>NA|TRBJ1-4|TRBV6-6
CASNEQGPNEKLFF
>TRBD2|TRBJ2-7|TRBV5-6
CASSFTSGSYEQYF
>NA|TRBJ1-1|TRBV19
CASSINPRVITEAFF
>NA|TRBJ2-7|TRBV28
CASRGLLSSYEQYF
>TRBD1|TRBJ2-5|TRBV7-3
CASSMTGGETQYF
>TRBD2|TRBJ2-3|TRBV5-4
CASSLGTSASTDTQYF
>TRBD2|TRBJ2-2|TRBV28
CASRGSGSSKGGELFF
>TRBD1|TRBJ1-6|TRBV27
CASSLKQTGVSPLHF
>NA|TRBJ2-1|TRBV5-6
CASSSTPGKVGEQFF
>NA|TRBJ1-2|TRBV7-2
CASSLWAGDYGYTF